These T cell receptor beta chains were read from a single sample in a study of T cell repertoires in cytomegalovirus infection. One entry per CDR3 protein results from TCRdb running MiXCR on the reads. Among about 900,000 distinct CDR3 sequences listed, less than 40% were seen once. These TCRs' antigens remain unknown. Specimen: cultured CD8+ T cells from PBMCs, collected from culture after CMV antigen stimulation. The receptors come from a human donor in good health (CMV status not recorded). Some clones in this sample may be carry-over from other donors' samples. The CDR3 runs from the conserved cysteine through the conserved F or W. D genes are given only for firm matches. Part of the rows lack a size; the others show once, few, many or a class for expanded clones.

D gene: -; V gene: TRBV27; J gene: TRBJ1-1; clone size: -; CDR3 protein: CASSQAEGWTEAFF; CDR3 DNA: TGTGCCAGCAGTCAAGCCGAGGGTTGGACTGAAGCTTTCTTT
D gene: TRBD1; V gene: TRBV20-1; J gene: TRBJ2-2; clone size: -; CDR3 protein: CSATDRGQGGELFF; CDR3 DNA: TGCAGTGCCACAGACAGGGGGCAGGGCGGGGAGCTGTTTTTT
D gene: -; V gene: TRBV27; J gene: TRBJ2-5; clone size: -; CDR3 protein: CASSPAWTEEETQYF; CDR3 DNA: TGTGCCAGCAGTCCCGCCTGGACAGAAGAAGAGACCCAGTACTTC
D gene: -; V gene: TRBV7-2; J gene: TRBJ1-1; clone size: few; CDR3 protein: CASSLRRDIAEAFF; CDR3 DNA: TGTGCCAGCAGCTTAAGGAGGGATATAGCTGAAGCTTTCTTT
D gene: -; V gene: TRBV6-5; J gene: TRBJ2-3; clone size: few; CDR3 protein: CASSPLLYGSDTQYF; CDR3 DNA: TGTGCCAGCAGTCCCCTGCTTTACGGGTCAGATACGCAGTATTTT
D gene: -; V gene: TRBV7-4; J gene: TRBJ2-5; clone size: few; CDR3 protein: CASSFYGGGYQETQYF; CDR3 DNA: TGTGCCAGCAGCTTCTACGGGGGCGGGTACCAAGAGACCCAGTACTTC
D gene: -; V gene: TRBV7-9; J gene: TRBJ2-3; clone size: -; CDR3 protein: CASRAVARTDTQYF; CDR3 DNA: TGTGCCAGCCGTGCGGTAGCGAGGACAGATACGCAGTATTTT
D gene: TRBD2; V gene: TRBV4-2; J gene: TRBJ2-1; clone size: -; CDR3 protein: CASSQDPLAGTYNEQFF; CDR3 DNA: TGTGCCAGCAGCCAAGATCCCCTAGCGGGGACCTACAATGAGCAGTTCTTC
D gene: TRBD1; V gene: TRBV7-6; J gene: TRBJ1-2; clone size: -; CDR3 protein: CASSPRGTDYGYTF; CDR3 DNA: TGTGCCAGCAGCCCACGCGGGACAGACTATGGCTACACCTTC
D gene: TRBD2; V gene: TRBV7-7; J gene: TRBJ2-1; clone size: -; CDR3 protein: CASSRTSGGPSSYNEQFF; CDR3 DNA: TGTGCTAGCAGCCGGACTAGCGGGGGGCCGAGCTCCTACAATGAGCAGTTCTTC
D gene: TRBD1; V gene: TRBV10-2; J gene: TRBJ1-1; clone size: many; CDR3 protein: CASRGDRGNTEAFF; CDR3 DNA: TGCGCCAGCAGGGGGGACAGGGGGAACACTGAAGCTTTCTTT
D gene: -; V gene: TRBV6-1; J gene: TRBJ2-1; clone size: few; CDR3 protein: CASDYEQFF; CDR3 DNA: TGTGCCAGCGACTATGAGCAGTTCTTC
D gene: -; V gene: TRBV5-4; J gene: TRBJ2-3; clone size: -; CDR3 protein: CATRKEAPDTQYF; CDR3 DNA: TGTGCCACCCGGAAGGAGGCCCCAGATACGCAGTATTTT
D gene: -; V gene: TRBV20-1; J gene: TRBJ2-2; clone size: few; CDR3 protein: CSATSTGELFF; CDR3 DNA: TGCAGTGCTACCTCTACCGGGGAGCTGTTTTTT
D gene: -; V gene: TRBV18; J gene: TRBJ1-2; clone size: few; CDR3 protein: CASSPPAATYGYTF; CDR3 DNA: TGTGCCAGCTCACCACCGGCAGCTACCTATGGCTACACCTTC
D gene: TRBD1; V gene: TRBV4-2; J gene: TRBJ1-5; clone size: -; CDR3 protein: CASSHWGQASNQPQHF; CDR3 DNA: TGTGCCAGCAGCCACTGGGGACAGGCTAGCAATCAGCCCCAGCATTTT
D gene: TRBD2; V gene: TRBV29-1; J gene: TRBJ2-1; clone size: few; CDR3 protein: CSVPAGTNEQFF; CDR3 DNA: TGCAGCGTTCCAGCGGGGACCAATGAGCAGTTCTTC
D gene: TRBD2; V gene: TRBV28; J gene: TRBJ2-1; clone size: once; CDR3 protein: CASSFLSETSEYNEQFF; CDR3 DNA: TGTGCCAGCAGTTTCCTCAGCGAGACTAGCGAGTACAATGAGCAGTTCTTC
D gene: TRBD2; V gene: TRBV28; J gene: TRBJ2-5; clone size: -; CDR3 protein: CASSYRGGEETQYF; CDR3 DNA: TGTGCCAGCAGTTACCGGGGGGGGGAAGAGACCCAGTACTTC
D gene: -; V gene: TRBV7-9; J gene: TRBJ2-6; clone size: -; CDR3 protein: CASSFVHSSSGANVLTF; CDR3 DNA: TGTGCCAGCAGCTTCGTACACAGTAGCTCTGGGGCCAACGTCCTGACTTTC
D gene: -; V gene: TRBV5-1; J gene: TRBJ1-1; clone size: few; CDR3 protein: CASSPREGAEAFF; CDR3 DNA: TGCGCCAGCAGCCCCCGAGAGGGCGCTGAAGCTTTCTTT
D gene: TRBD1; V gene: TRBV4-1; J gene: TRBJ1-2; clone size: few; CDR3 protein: CASSHRTGDHGYTF; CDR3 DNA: TGCGCCAGCAGCCACCGTACAGGGGACCATGGCTACACCTTC
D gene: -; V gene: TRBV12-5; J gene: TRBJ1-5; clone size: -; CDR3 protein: CASGLVRETLYQPQHF; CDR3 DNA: TGTGCTAGTGGTTTGGTACGAGAGACCCTTTATCAGCCCCAGCATTTT